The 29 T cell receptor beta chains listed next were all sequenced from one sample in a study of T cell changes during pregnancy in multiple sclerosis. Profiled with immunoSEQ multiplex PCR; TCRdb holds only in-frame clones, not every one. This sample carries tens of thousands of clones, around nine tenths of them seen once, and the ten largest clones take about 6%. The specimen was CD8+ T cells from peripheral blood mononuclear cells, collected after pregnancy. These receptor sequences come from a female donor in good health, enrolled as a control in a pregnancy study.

The CDR3 reads CASSLDQGATEAFF. CDR3 in DNA: TGTGCCAGCAGCTTGGATCAGGGGGCCACTGAAGCTTTCTTT. The V and J genes are TRBV7-3 and TRBJ1-1, with TRBD1 identical over 8 bases. V trimming: 3 bases; J trimming: 4 bases; junction bases outside the gene matches: 4. The germline V gene encodes CDR1 SGHTA and CDR2 FQGTGA. The length of the CDR3 is 14 residues.

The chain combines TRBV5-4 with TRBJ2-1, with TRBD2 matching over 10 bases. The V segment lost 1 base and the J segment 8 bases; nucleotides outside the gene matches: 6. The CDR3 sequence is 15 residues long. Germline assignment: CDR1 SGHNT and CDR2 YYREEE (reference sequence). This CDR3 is CASSLTASGGDEQFF. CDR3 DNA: TGTGCCAGCAGCTTGACGGCTAGCGGGGGCGATGAGCAGTTCTTC.

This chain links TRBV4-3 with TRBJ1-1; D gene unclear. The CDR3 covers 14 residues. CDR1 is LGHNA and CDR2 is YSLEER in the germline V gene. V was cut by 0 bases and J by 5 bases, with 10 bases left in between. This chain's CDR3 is CASSQDRGGTEAFF. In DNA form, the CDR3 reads TGCGCCAGCAGCCAAGATCGGGGAGGGACTGAAGCTTTCTTT.

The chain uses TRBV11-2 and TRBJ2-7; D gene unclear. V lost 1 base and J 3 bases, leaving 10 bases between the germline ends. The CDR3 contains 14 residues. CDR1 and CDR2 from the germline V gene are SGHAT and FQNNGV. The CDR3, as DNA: TGTGCCAGCAGCTTAGGCGCAACTAACTACGAGCAGTACTTC. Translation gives CASSLGATNYEQYF.

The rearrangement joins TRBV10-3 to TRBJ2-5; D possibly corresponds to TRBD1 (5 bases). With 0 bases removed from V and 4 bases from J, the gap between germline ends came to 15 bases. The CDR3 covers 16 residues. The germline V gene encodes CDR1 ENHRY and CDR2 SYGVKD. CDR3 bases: TGTGCCATCAGTGAGTCGATCGGCGGTGGGGCAGAGACCCAGTACTTC. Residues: CAISESIGGGAETQYF.

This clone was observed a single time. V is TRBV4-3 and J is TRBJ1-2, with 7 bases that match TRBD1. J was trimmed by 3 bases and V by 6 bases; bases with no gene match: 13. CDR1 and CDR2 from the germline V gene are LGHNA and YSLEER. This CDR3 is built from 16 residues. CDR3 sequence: CASSFLRDSYYYGYTF. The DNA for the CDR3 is TGCGCCAGCAGTTTCCTCCGGGACAGCTATTACTATGGCTACACCTTC.

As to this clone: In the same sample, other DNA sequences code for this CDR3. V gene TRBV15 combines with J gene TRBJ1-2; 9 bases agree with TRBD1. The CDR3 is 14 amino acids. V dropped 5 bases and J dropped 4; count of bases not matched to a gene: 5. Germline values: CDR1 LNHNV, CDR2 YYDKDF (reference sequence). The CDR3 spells CATSSGQGIYGYTF. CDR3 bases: TGTGCCACCAGCTCCGGACAGGGGATCTATGGCTACACCTTC.

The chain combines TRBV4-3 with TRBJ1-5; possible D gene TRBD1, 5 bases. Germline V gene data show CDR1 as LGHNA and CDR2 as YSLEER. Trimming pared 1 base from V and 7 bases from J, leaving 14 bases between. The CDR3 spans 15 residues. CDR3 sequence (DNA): TGCGCCAGCAGCCAAGGGCGGGGGGTAGGACAGCCCCAGCATTTT. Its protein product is CASSQGRGVGQPQHF.

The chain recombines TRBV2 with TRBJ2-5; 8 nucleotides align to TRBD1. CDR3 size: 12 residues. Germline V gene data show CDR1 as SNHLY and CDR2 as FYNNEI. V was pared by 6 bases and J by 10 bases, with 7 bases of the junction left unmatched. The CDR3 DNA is TGTGCCAGCAGGGGGTGGACAGGGAGCCAGTACTTC. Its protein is CASRGWTGSQYF.

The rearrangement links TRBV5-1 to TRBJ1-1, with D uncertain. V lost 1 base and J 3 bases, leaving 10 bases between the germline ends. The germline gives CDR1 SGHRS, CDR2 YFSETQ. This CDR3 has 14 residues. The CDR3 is CASSLSGVDTEAFF. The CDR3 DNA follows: TGCGCCAGCAGCTTGTCCGGTGTCGACACTGAAGCTTTCTTT.

In DNA, the CDR3 is TGTGCCAGCAGCTTATCTCGACACGGTGAAGCTTTCTTT. Its protein is CASSLSRHGEAFF. The chain carries TRBV11-3 and TRBJ1-1; no definite D call. Trimming left V 2 bases short and J 7 bases short, with 11 bases between. Per germline, CDR1 SGHNT and CDR2 YENEEA. The CDR3 sequence is 13 residues long.

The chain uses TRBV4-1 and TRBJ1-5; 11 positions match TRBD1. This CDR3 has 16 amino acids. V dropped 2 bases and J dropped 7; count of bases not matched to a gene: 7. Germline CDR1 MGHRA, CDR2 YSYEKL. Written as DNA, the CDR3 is TGCGCCAGCAGCCAACCGGGACAGGGGGGAGGACAGCCCCAGCATTTT. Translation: CASSQPGQGGGQPQHF.

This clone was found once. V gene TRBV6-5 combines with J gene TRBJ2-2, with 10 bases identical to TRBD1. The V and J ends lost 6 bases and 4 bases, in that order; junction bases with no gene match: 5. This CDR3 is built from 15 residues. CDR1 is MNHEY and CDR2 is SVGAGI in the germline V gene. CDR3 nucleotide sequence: TGTGCCAGCAGGCCGACAGGGGGCGTCACCGGGGAGCTGTTTTTT. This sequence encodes CASRPTGGVTGELFF.

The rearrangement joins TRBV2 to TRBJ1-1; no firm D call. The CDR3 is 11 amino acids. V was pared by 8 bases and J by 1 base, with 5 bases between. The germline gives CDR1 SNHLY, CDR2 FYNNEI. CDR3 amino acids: CASEGNTEAFF. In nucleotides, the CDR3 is TGTGCCAGCGAGGGGAACACTGAAGCTTTCTTT.

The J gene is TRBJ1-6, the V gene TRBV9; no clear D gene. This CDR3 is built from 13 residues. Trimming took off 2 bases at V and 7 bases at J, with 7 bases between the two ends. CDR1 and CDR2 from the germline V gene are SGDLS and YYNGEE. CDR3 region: CASSVGSNSPLHF. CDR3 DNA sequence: TGTGCCAGCAGCGTGGGCAGCAATTCACCCCTCCACTTT. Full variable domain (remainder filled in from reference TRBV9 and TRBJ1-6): DSGVTQTPKHLITATGQRVTLRCSPRSGDLSVYWYQQSLDQGLQFLIQYYNGEERAKGNILERFSAQQFPDLHSELNLSSLELGDSALYFCASSVGSNSPLHFGNGTRLTVT.

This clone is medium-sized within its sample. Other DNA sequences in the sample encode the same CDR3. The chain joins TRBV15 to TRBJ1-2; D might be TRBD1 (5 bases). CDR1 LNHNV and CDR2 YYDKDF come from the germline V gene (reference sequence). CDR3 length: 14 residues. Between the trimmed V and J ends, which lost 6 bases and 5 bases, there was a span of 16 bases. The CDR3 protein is CATRAGGDPYGYTF. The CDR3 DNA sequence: TGTGCCACCAGGGCGGGGGGGGACCCTTATGGCTACACCTTC.

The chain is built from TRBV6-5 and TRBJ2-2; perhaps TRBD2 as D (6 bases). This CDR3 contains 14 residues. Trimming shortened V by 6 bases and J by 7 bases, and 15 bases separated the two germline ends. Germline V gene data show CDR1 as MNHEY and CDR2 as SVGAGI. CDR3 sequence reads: CASRGGTAIGELFF. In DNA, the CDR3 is TGTGCCAGCAGAGGCGGGACGGCCATCGGGGAGCTGTTTTTT.

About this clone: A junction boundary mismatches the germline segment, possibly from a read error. The CDR3 protein is CASSLGRGGADTQYF. The CDR3, as DNA: TGTGCTAGCAGCTTAGGGCGGGGGGGCGCAGATACGCAGTATTTT. The V gene is TRBV7-7, the J gene TRBJ2-3; 9 nucleotides line up with TRBD2. The CDR3 covers 15 residues. Looked up from germline, CDR1 is SSHAT and CDR2 is FNYEAQ (reference sequence).

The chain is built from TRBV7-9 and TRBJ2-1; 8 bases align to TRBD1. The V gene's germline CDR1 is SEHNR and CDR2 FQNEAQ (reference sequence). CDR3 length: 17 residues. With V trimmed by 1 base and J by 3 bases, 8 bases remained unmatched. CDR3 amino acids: CASSLGGQGSGYNEQFF. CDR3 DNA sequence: TGTGCCAGCAGCTTAGGTGGACAGGGTTCGGGCTACAATGAGCAGTTCTTC.

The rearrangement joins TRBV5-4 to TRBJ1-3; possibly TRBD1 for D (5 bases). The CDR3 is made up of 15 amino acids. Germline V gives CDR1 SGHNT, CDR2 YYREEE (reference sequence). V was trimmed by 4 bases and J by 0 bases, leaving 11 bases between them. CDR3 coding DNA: TGTGCCAGCAGCATGGGGCGGAACTCTGGAAACACCATATATTTT. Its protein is CASSMGRNSGNTIYF.

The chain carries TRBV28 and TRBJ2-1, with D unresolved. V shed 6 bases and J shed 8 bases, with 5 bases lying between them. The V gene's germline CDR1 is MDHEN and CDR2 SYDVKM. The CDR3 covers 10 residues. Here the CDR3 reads CASRGDEQFF. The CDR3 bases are TGTGCCAGCAGGGGCGATGAGCAGTTCTTC.

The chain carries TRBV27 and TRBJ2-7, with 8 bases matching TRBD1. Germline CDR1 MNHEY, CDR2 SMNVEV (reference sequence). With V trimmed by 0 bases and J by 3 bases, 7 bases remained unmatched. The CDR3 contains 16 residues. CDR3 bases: TGTGCCAGCAGTTTATCCCGGACAGGGATCGGCTACGAGCAGTACTTC. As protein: CASSLSRTGIGYEQYF.

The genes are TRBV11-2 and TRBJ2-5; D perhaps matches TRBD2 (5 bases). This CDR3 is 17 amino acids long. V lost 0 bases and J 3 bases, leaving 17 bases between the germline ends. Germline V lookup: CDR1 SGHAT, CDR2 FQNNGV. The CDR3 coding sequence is TGTGCCAGCAGCTTAGATCCGCACGGGTGGCGGGAAGAGACCCAGTACTTC. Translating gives CASSLDPHGWREETQYF.

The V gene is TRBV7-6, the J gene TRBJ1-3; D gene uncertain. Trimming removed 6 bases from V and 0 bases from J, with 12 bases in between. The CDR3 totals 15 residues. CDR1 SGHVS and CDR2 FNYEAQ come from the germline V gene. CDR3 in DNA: TGTGCCAGCAGTCACCCCCTAGCCTCTGGAAACACCATATATTTT. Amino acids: CASSHPLASGNTIYF.

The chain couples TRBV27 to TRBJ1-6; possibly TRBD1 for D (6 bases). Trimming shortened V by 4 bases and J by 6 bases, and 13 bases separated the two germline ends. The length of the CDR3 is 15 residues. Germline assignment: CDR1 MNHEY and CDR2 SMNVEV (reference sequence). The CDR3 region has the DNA TGTGCCAGCAGTTCCCCAGGGGCGGGTAATTCACCCCTCCACTTT. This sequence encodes CASSSPGAGNSPLHF.

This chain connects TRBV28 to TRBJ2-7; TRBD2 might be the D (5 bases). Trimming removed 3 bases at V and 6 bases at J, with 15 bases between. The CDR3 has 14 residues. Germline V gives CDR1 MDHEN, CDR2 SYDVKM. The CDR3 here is CASSLGRRLIEQYF. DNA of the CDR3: TGTGCCAGCAGTTTGGGGAGACGCCTTATCGAGCAGTACTTC. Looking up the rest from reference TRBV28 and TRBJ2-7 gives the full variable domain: DVKVTQSSRYLVKRTGEKVFLECVQDMDHENMFWYRQDPGLGLRLIYFSYDVKMKEKGDIPEGYSVSREKKERFSLILESASTNQTSMYLCASSLGRRLIEQYFGPGTRLTVT.

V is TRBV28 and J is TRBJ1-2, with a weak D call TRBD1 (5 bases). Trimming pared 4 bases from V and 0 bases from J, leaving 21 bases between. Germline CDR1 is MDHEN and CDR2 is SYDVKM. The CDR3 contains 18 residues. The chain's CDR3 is CASSSSIDRLLANYGYTF. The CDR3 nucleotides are TGTGCCAGCAGTTCTTCCATCGACAGATTGTTAGCTAACTATGGCTACACCTTC.

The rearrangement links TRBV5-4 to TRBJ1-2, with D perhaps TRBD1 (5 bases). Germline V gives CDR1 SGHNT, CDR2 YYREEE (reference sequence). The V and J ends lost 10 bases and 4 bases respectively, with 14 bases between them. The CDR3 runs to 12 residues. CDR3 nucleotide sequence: TGTGCCTTTTACAGGCCGGGCTATGGCTACACCTTC. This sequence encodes CAFYRPGYGYTF.

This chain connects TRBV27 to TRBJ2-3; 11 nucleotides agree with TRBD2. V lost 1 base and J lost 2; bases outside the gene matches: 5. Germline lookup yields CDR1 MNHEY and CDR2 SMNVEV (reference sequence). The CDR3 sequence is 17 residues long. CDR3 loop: CASSLFPSGGNTDTQYF. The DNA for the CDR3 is TGTGCCAGCAGTTTATTTCCTAGCGGGGGGAACACAGATACGCAGTATTTT.